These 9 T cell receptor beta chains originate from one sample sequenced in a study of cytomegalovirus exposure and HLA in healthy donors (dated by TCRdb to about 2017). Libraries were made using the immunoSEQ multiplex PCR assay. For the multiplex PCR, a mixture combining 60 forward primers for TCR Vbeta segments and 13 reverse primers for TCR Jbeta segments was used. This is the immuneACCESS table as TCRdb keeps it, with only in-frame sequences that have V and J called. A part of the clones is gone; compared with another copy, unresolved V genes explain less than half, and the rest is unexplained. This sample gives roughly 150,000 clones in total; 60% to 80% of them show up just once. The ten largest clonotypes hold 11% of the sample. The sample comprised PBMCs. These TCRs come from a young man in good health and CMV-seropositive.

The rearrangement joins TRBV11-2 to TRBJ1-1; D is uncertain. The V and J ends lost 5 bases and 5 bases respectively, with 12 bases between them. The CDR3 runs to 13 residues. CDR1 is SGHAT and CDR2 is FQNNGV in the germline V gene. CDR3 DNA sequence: TGTGCCAGCAGCGATGCGGGAGGGACTGAAGCTTTCTTT. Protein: CASSDAGGTEAFF. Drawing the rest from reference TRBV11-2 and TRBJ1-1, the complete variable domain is EAGVAQSPRYKIIEKRQSVAFWCNPISGHATLYWYQQILGQGPKLLIQFQNNGVVDDSQLPKDRFSAERLKGVDSTLKIQPAKLEDSAVYLCASSDAGGTEAFFGQGTRLTVV.

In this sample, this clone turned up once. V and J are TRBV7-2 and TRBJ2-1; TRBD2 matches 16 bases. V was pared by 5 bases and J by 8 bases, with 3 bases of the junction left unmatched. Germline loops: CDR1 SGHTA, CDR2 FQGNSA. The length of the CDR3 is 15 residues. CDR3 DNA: TGTGCCAGCAGCCAGGGACTAGCGGGAGGGGATGAGCAGTTCTTC. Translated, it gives CASSQGLAGGDEQFF.

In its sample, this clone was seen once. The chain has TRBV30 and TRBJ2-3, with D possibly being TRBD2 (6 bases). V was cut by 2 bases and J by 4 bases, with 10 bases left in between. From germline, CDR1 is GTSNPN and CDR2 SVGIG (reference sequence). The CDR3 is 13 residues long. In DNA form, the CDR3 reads TGTGCCTGGAGTCCCGGGAGCCCAGATACGCAGTATTTT. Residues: CAWSPGSPDTQYF.

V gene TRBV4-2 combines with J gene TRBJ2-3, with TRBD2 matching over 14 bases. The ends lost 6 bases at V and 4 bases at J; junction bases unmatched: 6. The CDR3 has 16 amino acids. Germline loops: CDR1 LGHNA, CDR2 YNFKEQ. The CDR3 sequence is CASSPGLAGVPDTQYF. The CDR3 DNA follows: TGTGCCAGCAGTCCGGGACTAGCGGGAGTACCAGATACGCAGTATTTT.

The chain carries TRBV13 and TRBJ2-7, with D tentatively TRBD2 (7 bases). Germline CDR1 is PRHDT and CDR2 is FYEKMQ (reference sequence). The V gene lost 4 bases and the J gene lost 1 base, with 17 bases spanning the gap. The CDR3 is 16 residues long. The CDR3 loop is CASSSKGGGHSYEQYF. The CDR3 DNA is TGTGCCAGCAGCTCCAAGGGGGGGGGTCATTCCTACGAGCAGTACTTC.

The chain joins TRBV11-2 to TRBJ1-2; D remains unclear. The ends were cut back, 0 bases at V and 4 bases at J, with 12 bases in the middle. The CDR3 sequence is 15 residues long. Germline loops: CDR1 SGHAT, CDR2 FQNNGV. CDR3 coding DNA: TGTGCCAGCAGCTTAGATTTAAGAGAAATCTATGGCTACACCTTC. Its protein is CASSLDLREIYGYTF.

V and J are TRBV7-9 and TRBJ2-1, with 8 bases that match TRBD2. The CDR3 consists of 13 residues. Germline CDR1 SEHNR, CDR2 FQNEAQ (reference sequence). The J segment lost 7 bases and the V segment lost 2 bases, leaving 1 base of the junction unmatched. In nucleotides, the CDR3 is TGTGCCAGCAGCTTACCTAGCGGGAATGAGCAGTTCTTC. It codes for CASSLPSGNEQFF.

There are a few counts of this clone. The CDR3 region is CASSQDRAGGGYGYTF. The CDR3 DNA is TGTGCCAGCAGCCAAGATCGGGCAGGGGGAGGCTATGGCTACACCTTC. The V and J genes are TRBV4-2 and TRBJ1-2, with 7 bases identical to TRBD1. CDR3 size: 16 residues. Germline lookup yields CDR1 LGHNA and CDR2 YNFKEQ. The trim removed 0 bases at V and 4 bases at J, leaving 8 bases unmatched.

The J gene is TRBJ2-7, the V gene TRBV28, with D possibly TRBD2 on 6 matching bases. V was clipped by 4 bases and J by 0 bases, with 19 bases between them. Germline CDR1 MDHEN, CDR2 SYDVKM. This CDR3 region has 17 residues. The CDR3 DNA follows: TGTGCCAGCAGTTCCCGGGTGGGAGGCCCAGTCTCCTACGAGCAGTACTTC. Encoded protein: CASSSRVGGPVSYEQYF.